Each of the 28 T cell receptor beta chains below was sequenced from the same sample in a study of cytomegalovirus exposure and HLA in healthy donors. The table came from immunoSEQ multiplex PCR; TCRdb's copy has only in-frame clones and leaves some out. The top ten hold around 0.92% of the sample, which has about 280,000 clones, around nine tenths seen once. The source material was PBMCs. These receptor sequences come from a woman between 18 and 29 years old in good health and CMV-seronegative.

The DNA of the CDR3 is TGTGCCAGCTCACCACCGGTGGCCCAGACAGGGAACACTGAAGCTTTCTTT. This codes for CASSPPVAQTGNTEAFF. The V and J genes are TRBV18 and TRBJ1-1, with D possibly being TRBD1 (6 bases). The CDR3 totals 17 residues. Germline assignment: CDR1 KGHSH and CDR2 LQKENI. V dropped 0 bases and J dropped 1 base, with 15 bases sitting between them.

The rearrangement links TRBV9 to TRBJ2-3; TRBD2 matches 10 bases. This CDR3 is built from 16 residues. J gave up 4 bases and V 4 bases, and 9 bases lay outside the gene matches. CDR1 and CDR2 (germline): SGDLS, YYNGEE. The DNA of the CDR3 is TGTGCCAGCAGCCCGGGGGCTAGCGGGAGCCCAGATACGCAGTATTTT. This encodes CASSPGASGSPDTQYF.

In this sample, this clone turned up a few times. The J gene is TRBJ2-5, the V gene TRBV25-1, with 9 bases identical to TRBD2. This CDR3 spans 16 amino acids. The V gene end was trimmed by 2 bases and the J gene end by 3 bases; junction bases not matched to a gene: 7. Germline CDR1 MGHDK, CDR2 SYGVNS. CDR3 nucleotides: TGTGCCAGCAGTGAAGGGCGGGAGGGCCCCAAAGAGACCCAGTACTTC. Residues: CASSEGREGPKETQYF.

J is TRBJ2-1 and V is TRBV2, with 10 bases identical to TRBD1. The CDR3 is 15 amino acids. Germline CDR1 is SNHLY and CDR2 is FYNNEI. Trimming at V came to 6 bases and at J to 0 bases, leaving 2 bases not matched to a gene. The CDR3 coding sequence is TGTGCCAGCAGCAGGGACAGGGGCTCCTACAATGAGCAGTTCTTC. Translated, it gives CASSRDRGSYNEQFF.

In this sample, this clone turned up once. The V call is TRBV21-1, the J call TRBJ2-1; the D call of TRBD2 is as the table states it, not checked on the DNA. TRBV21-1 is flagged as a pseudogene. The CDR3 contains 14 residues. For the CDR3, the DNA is TGTGCCAGCAGCAAAGGGACTAGCGGGAGGGATCCGTTCTTC. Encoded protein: CASSKGTSGRDPFF.

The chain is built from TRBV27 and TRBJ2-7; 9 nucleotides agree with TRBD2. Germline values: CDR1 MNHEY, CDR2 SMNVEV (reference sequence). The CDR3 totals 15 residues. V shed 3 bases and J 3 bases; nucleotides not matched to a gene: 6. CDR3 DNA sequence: TGTGCCAGCAGTTTGTCCCCTAGCGGGAACTACGAGCAGTACTTC. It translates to CASSLSPSGNYEQYF.

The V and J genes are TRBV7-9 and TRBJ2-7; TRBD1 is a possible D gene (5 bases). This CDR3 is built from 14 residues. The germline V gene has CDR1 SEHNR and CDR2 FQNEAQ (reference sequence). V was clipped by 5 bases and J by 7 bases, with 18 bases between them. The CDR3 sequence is CASSRGRMDNEQYF. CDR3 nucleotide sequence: TGTGCCAGCAGCCGAGGCAGAATGGACAATGAGCAGTACTTC.

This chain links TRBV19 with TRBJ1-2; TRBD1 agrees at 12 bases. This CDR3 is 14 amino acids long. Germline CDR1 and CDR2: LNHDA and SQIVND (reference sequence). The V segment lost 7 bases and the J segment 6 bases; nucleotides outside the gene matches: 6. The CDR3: CASTGQGARDGYTF. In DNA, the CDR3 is TGTGCCAGTACGGGACAGGGGGCACGGGATGGCTACACCTTC.

CDR3 sequence (DNA): TGTGCCAGCAGCCTACAGGGGACGGGTCAGCCCCAGCATTTT. Translating gives CASSLQGTGQPQHF. This chain connects TRBV6-6 to TRBJ1-5; 7 positions agree with TRBD1. The V gene's germline CDR1 is MNHNY and CDR2 SVGAGI (reference sequence). J lost 6 bases, V lost 6 bases, and 8 bases had no gene match. The CDR3 length is 14 residues.

CDR3 sequence reads: CASSSGQQETQYF. The DNA of the CDR3 is TGCGCCAGCAGCTCGGGACAACAAGAGACCCAGTACTTC. The chain couples TRBV5-1 to TRBJ2-5, with D maybe TRBD1 (6 bases). Germline-derived CDR1 and CDR2 are SGHRS and YFSETQ. V was pared by 3 bases and J by 2 bases, with 8 bases between. CDR3 length: 13 residues.

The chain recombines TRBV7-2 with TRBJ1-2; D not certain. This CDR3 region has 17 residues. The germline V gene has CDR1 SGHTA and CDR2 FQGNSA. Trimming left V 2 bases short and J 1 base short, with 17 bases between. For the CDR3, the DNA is TGTGCCAGCAGCTTAATTCACGGGGAGGCTGTTAACTATGGCTACACCTTC. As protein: CASSLIHGEAVNYGYTF.

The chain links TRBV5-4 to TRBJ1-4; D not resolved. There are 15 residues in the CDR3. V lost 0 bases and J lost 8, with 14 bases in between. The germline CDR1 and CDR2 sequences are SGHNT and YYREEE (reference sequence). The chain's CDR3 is CASSLDTAADEKLFF. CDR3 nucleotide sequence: TGTGCCAGCAGCTTGGATACGGCGGCTGACGAAAAACTGTTTTTT. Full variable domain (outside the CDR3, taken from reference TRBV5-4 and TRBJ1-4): ETGVTQSPTHLIKTRGQQVTLRCSSQSGHNTVSWYQQALGQGPQFIFQYYREEENGRGNFPPRFSGLQFPNYSSELNVNALELDDSALYLCASSLDTAADEKLFFGSGTQLSVL.

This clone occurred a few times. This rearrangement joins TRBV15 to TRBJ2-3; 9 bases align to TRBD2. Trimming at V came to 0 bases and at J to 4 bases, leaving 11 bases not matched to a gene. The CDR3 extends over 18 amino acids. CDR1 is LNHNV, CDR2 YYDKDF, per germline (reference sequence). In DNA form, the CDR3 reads TGTGCCACCAGCAGAGAGCGTCGGCTAGCGGGAAGCGCAGATACGCAGTATTTT. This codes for CATSRERRLAGSADTQYF.

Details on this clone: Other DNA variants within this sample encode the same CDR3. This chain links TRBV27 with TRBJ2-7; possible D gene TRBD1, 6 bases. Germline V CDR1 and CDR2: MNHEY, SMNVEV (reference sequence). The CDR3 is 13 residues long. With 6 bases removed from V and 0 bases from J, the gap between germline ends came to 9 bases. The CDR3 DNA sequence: TGTGCCAGCAGCTTGACAGGCTCCTACGAGCAGTACTTC. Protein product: CASSLTGSYEQYF.

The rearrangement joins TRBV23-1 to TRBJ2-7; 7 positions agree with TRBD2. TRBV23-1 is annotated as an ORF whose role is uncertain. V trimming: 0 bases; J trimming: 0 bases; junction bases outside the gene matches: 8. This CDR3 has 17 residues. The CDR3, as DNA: TGCGCCAGCAGTCAATCTAGGAGCGGGAAGAGCTCCTACGAGCAGTACTTC. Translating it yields CASSQSRSGKSSYEQYF.

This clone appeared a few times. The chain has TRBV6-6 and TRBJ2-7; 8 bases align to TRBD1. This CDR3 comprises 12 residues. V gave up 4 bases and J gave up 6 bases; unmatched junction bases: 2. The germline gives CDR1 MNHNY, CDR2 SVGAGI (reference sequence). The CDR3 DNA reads TGTGCCAGCAGTTTTGGACAGGGCGAGCAGTACTTC. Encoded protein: CASSFGQGEQYF.

CDR3 DNA: TGCGCCAGCAGCCCGCAACTAGCGGGCCCAACCTACAATGAGCAGTTCTTC. It yields the protein CASSPQLAGPTYNEQFF. V usage is TRBV5-1 and J usage is TRBJ2-1, with 9 positions matching TRBD2. V was pared by 4 bases and J by 2 bases, with 10 bases of the junction left unmatched. There are 17 residues in the CDR3. CDR1 and CDR2 from the germline V gene are SGHRS and YFSETQ.

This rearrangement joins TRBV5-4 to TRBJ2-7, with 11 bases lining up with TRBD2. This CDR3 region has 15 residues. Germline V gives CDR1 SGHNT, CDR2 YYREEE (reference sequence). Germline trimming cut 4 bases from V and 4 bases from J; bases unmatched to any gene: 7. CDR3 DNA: TGTGCCAGCAGCAAGTGGGGACTAGCGGATTACGAGCAGTACTTC. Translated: CASSKWGLADYEQYF.

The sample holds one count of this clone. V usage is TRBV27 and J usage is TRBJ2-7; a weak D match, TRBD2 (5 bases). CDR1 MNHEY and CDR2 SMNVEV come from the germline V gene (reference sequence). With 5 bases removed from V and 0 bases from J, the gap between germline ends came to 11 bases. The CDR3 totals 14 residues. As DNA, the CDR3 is TGTGCCAGCAGTCGCTTGGGGAGCTCCTACGAGCAGTACTTC. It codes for CASSRLGSSYEQYF.

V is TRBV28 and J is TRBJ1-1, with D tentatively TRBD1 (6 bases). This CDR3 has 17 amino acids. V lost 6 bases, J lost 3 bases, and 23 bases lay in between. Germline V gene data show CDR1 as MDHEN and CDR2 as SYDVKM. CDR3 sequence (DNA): TGTGCCAGCAGCCTGACAGGCGCCGGGCCCCTGCACACTGAAGCTTTCTTT. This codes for CASSLTGAGPLHTEAFF. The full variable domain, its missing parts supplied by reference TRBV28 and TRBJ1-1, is DVKVTQSSRYLVKRTGEKVFLECVQDMDHENMFWYRQDPGLGLRLIYFSYDVKMKEKGDIPEGYSVSREKKERFSLILESASTNQTSMYLCASSLTGAGPLHTEAFFGQGTRLTVV.

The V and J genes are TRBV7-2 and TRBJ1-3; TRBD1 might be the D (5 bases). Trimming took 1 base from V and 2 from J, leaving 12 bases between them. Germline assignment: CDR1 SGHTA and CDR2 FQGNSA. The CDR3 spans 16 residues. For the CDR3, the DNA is TGTGCCAGCAGCTTAGAATACGCGGGGGCTGGAAACACCATATATTTT. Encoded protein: CASSLEYAGAGNTIYF.

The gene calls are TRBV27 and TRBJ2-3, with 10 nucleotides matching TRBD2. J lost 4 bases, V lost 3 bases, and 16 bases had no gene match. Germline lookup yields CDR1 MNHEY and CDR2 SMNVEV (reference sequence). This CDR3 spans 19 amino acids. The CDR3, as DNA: TGTGCCAGCAGTTTTCGGCCTAGCGGGAGAGGACTGTATGCAGATACGCAGTATTTT. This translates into CASSFRPSGRGLYADTQYF.

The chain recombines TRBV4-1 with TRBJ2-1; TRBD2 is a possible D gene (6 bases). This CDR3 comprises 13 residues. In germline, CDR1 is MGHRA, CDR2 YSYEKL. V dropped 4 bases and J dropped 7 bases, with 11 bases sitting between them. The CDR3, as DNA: TGCGCCAGCAGCCCTCTAGCGTCGAATGAGCAGTTCTTC. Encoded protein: CASSPLASNEQFF.

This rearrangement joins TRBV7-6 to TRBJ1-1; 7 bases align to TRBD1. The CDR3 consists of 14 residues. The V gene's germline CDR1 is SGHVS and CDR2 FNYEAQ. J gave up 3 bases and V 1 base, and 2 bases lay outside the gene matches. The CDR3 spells CASSLVDRDTEAFF. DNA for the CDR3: TGTGCCAGCAGCTTAGTCGACAGGGACACTGAAGCTTTCTTT. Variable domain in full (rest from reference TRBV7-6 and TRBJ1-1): GAGVSQSPRYKVTKRGQDVALRCDPISGHVSLYWYRQALGQGPEFLTYFNYEAQQDKSGLPNDRFSAERPEGSISTLTIQRTEQRDSAMYRCASSLVDRDTEAFFGQGTRLTVV.

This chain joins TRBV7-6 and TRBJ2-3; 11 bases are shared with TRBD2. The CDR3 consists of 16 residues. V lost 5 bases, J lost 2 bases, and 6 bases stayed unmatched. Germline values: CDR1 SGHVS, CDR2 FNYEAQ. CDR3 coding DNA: TGTGCCAGCAGCCCATTAGCGGGAGGGTACACAGATACGCAGTATTTT. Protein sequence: CASSPLAGGYTDTQYF.

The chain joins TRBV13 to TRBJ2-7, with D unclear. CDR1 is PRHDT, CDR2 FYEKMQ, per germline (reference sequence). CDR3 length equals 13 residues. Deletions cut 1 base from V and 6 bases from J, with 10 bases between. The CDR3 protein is CASSLESHSEQYF. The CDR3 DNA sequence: TGTGCCAGCAGCTTAGAAAGTCACTCCGAGCAGTACTTC.

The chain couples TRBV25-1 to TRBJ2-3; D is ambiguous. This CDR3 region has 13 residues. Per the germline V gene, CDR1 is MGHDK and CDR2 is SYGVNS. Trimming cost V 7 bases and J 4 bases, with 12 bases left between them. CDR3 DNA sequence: TGTGCCAGCACTTACGGTTTAGCAGATACGCAGTATTTT. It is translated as CASTYGLADTQYF.

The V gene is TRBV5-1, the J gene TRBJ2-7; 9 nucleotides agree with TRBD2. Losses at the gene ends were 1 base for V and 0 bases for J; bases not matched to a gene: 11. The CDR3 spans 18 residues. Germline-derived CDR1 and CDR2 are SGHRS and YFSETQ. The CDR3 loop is CASSLSWAGGPNSYEQYF. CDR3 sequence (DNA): TGCGCCAGCAGCTTGAGTTGGGCGGGAGGGCCTAACTCCTACGAGCAGTACTTC.